This TCR beta chain was sequenced during a study of cytomegalovirus exposure and HLA in healthy donors. PCR employed 60 Vbeta and 13 Jbeta primers. Clones were sequenced by immunoSEQ multiplex PCR, and TCRdb holds only the in-frame ones, with some missing. The sample has about 190,000 clones, almost 80% seen once; the top ten hold around 1.6%. V lost 5 bases, J lost 4 bases, and 8 bases stayed unmatched. The CDR3 runs 15 residues. Germline-derived CDR1 and CDR2 are SEHNR and FQNEAQ (reference sequence). The sample taken for sequencing was PBMCs. This clonotype was obtained from a woman aged 18-35 years in good health and CMV-seronegative. The V gene is TRBV7-9, the J gene TRBJ1-2, with 9 bases fitting TRBD1. CDR3 loop: CASSLGQGGSYGYTF. The CDR3, as DNA: TGTGCCAGCAGCCTGGGACAGGGTGGAAGCTATGGCTACACCTTC. Filled out from reference TRBV7-9 and TRBJ1-2, the complete variable domain reads DTGVSQNPRHKITKRGQNVTFRCDPISEHNRLYWYRQTLGQGPEFLTYFQNEAQLEKSRLLSDRFSAERPKGSFSTLEIQRTEQGDSAMYLCASSLGQGGSYGYTFGSGTRLTVV.